The clone carrying this T cell receptor beta chain has ten or more counts. Its antigen is still unknown. RNA transcripts provided the source from which TCR beta CDR3 regions were amplified. The HTBI primer set drove a first-round RT-PCR of the TCR CDR3. TCRdb re-called the multiplex PCR reads through MiXCR, storing one row per CDR3 protein. Of around 300,000 distinct CDR3 sequences listed, roughly 13% were seen once; the top ten hold 20% to 25%. The data were obtained in a study of T cells in Graves' hyperthyroidism and ophthalmopathy. General study results and limits: Stable hyperthyroidism was separated from ophthalmopathy by a model based on 13 V-J features.

Germline V CDR1 and CDR2: MDHEN, SYDVKM. The V end lost 5 bases, the J end lost 2 bases, and 15 bases lay between the germline ends. The CDR3 consists of 16 residues. Researchers defined stable Graves' hyperthyroidism as no ophthalmopathy progression within 18 months. This chain connects TRBV28 to TRBJ2-2; D perhaps matches TRBD1 (6 bases). The TCR sequence derives from a woman aged 25 to 39 with Graves' hyperthyroidism. Sequencing used blood. CDR3 region: CASSPLRQANTGELFF. Written as DNA, the CDR3 is TGTGCCAGCAGTCCCCTTCGACAGGCCAACACCGGGGAGCTGTTTTTT.